The 10 T cell receptor beta chains in this list originate from one sample, sequenced in a study of molecular identifiers for immune sequencing clone quantification. TCRdb ran MiXCR on the PCR reads and lists one entry per CDR3 protein. The repertoire includes 250,000 to 400,000 distinct CDR3 sequences, 20% to 25% of them detected once, and 0.75% to 0.85% sits in the top ten. Sequencing was carried out using naive CD8+ T cells from blood, with Jurkat cell RNA spiked in. The subset is: FACS-sorted CD8+CD4-CCR7+CD45RA+ naive T cells. The source is a human donor in good health. Some libraries in this study had Jurkat cell RNA spiked in.

Notes on this clonotype: This sequence may be a read error, since a much larger clone differs from it by one base. This chain uses TRBV27 with TRBJ1-6; 8 bases line up with TRBD1. This CDR3 comprises 14 residues. The germline gives CDR1 MNHEY, CDR2 SMNVEV (reference sequence). Here the CDR3 reads CASSLWTGNSPPHF. CDR3 DNA: TGTGCCAGCAGTTTATGGACAGGGAATTCACCCCCCCACTTT.

Of note for this clonotype: A much larger clone is a single base away; this may be a read error. The chain employs TRBV5-6 and TRBJ2-7; TRBD1 or TRBD2 may be the D gene (5 bases each). CDR3 length: 12 amino acids. Between the trimmed V and J ends, which lost 3 bases and 5 bases, there was a span of 9 bases. Germline V gene sequence: CDR1 SGHDT, CDR2 YYEEEE. Here the CDR3 reads CASSSTADEQYF. The DNA for the CDR3 is TGTGCCAGCAGCTCGACAGCGGACGAGCAGTACTTC.

As concerns this clonotype: A much larger clone sits a single nucleotide away, making a read error possible. J is TRBJ1-5 and V is TRBV6-2 or TRBV6-3, with TRBD1 matching 7 bases. Per germline, CDR1 MNHEY and CDR2 SVGEGT. The CDR3 has 14 residues. The DNA of the CDR3 is TGTGTCAGCAAAACAGGGGCTAGCAATCAGCCCCAGCATTTT. Translated: CVSKTGASNQPQHF.

With respect to this clonotype: A read error may explain this, as a much larger clone is one base away. The V and J genes are TRBV2 and TRBJ2-3, with D possibly matching TRBD1 (5 bases). The J call could be wrong; TRBJ1-5 is a better fit for the DNA end. Germline CDR1 SNHLY, CDR2 FYNNEI. This CDR3 is 15 amino acids long. The CDR3 coding sequence is TGTGCCAGCAGTGAGTTAAGAGGGGATACAGATACGCAGCATTTT. Translating gives CASSELRGDTDTQHF.

The table lists this clonotype with many counts. This chain joins TRBV4-1 and TRBJ1-1; unclear D gene. In germline, CDR1 is MGHRA, CDR2 YSYEKL. The V gene lost 4 bases and the J gene lost 0 bases, with 12 bases spanning the gap. CDR3 length: 15 residues. CDR3: CASSRISNLNTEAFF. The CDR3, as DNA: TGCGCCAGCAGCCGAATCAGTAACCTGAACACTGAAGCTTTCTTT.

A remark on this clonotype: A much larger clone lies a single base off, so this may be a read error. The chain uses TRBV6-2 or TRBV6-3 and TRBJ2-5, with TRBD1 matching over 9 bases. Germline V gene sequence: CDR1 MNHEY, CDR2 SVGEGT. The CDR3 spans 13 residues. The chain's CDR3 is CAGRRTGEETQYF. In DNA, the CDR3 is TGTGCCGGCAGGCGGACAGGGGAGGAGACCCAGTACTTC.

This clonotype was found a few times. This rearrangement joins TRBV7-9 to TRBJ2-2; 9 nucleotides match TRBD1. V was pared by 5 bases and J by 7 bases, with 8 bases of the junction left unmatched. Per germline, CDR1 SEHNR and CDR2 FQNEAQ (reference sequence). This CDR3 contains 15 residues. CDR3 nucleotides: TGTGCCAGCAGCAGCCGGGACAGGGCTTACGGGGAGCTGTTTTTT. Translating gives CASSSRDRAYGELFF. Looking up the rest from reference TRBV7-9 and TRBJ2-2 gives the full variable domain: DTGVSQNPRHKITKRGQNVTFRCDPISEHNRLYWYRQTLGQGPEFLTYFQNEAQLEKSRLLSDRFSAERPKGSFSTLEIQRTEQGDSAMYLCASSSRDRAYGELFFGEGSRLTVL.

As for this clonotype: Possible read error: a much larger clone is one base away. Here the CDR3 omits its conserved ending phenylalanine or tryptophan, so a read error is the likely source. This sequence joins TRBV25-1 and TRBJ1-1, with D uncertain. Germline CDR1 and CDR2: MGHDK and SYGVNS. The CDR3 has 17 residues. Trimming left V 4 bases short and J 5 bases short, with 23 bases between. CDR3 sequence reads: CASSARFPERAGTEAFS. CDR3 coding DNA: TGTGCCAGCAGTGCCCGATTCCCTGAGAGGGCCGGGACTGAAGCTTTCTCT.

This clonotype was seen just once. This may come from a read error, since a much larger clone is one base off. This chain links TRBV29-1 with TRBJ2-1; TRBD2 agrees at 7 bases. The V gene's germline CDR1 is SQVTM and CDR2 ANQGSEA. The CDR3 totals 12 residues. Here the CDR3 reads CSVDEGGVERFF. DNA of the CDR3: TGCAGCGTTGATGAGGGAGGGGTCGAGCGGTTCTTC.

This clonotype has just a few counts. The chain carries TRBV27 and TRBJ2-1; 11 positions match TRBD2. The CDR3 is 15 residues long. Germline CDR1 and CDR2: MNHEY and SMNVEV (reference sequence). V lost 5 bases, J lost 6 bases, and 6 bases stayed unmatched. CDR3 nucleotide sequence: TGTGCCAGCAGTCCTCTAGCGGGGGGAGTCAATGAGCAGTTCTTC. It yields the protein CASSPLAGGVNEQFF.